This T cell receptor beta chain was sequenced during a study of blood T cell repertoires in COVID-19. Study information: Material from acute and convalescent COVID-19 was sourced from the United States, Italy and Spain. PBMCs, B-cell-depleted T cells, or T cells were the source of the cDNA or gDNA that made up the material.

CDR1 is LGHNA, CDR2 YNFKEQ, per germline. This CDR3 is 15 amino acids long. Trimming pared 1 base from V and 2 bases from J, leaving 12 bases between. As originally analysed: Counts of nucleated cells, estimated from reference gene primer amplification, were obtained. The method was immunoSEQ multiplex PCR; TCRdb's version includes in-frame clones alone and lacks a portion of them. For V, J and clone size, that table is used; D and trimming come from the DNA. This table holds 95,000 to 100,000 clones, 85% found once. This chain connects TRBV4-2 to TRBJ2-7; D remains unclear. The clonotype was recovered from a woman between 65 and 79 years old with active or convalescent COVID-19. Specimen: peripheral blood. DNA for the CDR3: TGTGCCAGCAGCCAAGGTCTGGGCCCAACCTACGAGCAGTACTTC. Encoded protein: CASSQGLGPTYEQYF.